This is a list of T cell receptor beta chains from one sample in a study of shared clonotypes between healthy human individuals. The assay was immunoSEQ multiplex PCR, and TCRdb's table has in-frame clones only and misses some. The sample yields 2 million to 2.5 million clones, approximately 95% seen once. Sample: naive CD4+ T cells from PBMCs. Receptor source: a man between 18 and 35 years old in good health. Some clones in this sample may be carry-over from other donors' samples. CDR3s include the opening cysteine and the closing phenylalanine or tryptophan. The order of the fields is D gene, J gene, V gene, clone size, CDR3 protein, CDR3 DNA. D genes are given only for firm matches. Clone size is shown for a subset of rows, as once, few, many or a class of expanded clone.

>-|TRBJ2-1|TRBV18|-
CASSRGRNNEQFF
TGTGCCAGCTCACGAGGGCGGAACAATGAGCAGTTCTTC
>TRBD1|TRBJ2-7|TRBV28|-
CASSSTETGTYEQYF
TGTGCCAGCAGTTCGACGGAGACAGGGACCTACGAGCAGTACTTC
>TRBD1|TRBJ2-4|TRBV14|-
CASSQYKTGASAKNIQYF
TGTGCCAGCAGCCAGTATAAGACAGGGGCTTCTGCCAAAAACATTCAGTACTTC
>-|TRBJ1-2|TRBV2|-
CASSDVGRDYGYTF
TGTGCCAGCAGTGACGTGGGGAGGGACTATGGCTACACCTTC
>TRBD2|TRBJ2-1|TRBV14|once
CASSHLAIRLAGENEQFF
TGTGCCAGCAGCCATTTGGCGATAAGACTAGCGGGAGAGAATGAGCAGTTCTTC
>-|TRBJ1-5|TRBV19|-
CASRRTGGGEQPQHF
TGTGCCAGTAGAAGGACCGGGGGAGGGGAGCAGCCCCAGCATTTT
>-|TRBJ2-5|TRBV11-2|-
CASSLDRDETQYF
TGTGCCAGCAGCTTAGATCGGGATGAGACCCAGTACTTC
>TRBD1|TRBJ2-7|TRBV11-2|-
CASSLPGQGAYEQYF
TGTGCCAGCAGTCTTCCGGGGCAGGGGGCCTACGAGCAGTACTTC
>-|TRBJ1-2|TRBV15|once
CATSRDGNYGYTF
TGTGCCACCAGCCGGGACGGTAACTATGGCTACACCTTC
>-|TRBJ2-7|TRBV27|few
CASTPGAPLYEQYF
TGTGCCAGCACCCCCGGGGCTCCACTCTACGAGCAGTACTTC
>-|TRBJ2-3|TRBV2|-
CASQWERLTDTQYF
TGTGCCAGCCAGTGGGAGCGGCTCACAGATACGCAGTATTTT
>-|TRBJ1-3|TRBV30|-
CAWSVGTSGNTIYF
TGTGCCTGGAGTGTAGGTACGAGCGGAAACACCATATATTTT
>-|TRBJ2-5|TRBV5-1|-
CASSNSGQEETQYF
TGCGCCAGCAGCAACTCTGGGCAGGAAGAGACCCAGTACTTC
>TRBD1|TRBJ1-5|TRBV7-9|-
CASSPSTGNQPQHF
TGTGCCAGCAGCCCCTCGACAGGGAACCAGCCCCAGCATTTT
>-|TRBJ2-7|TRBV7-2|-
CASSPDYFSSYEQYF
TGTGCCAGCAGCCCGGACTACTTTAGCTCCTACGAGCAGTACTTC
>TRBD2|TRBJ2-3|TRBV29-1|once
CSVFGTIRDTQYF
TGCAGCGTCTTCGGGACTATACGTGATACGCAGTATTTT
>TRBD2|TRBJ2-7|TRBV28|-
CASSHGTRDEQYF
TGTGCCAGCAGTCACGGGACTAGGGACGAGCAGTACTTC
>-|TRBJ1-6|TRBV7-6|-
CASSSLGRVGSPLHF
TGTGCCAGCAGCTCCTTGGGTAGGGTAGGTTCACCCCTCCACTTT
>TRBD1|TRBJ1-1|TRBV5-1|-
CASSLAQGVGTEAFF
TGCGCCAGCAGCTTGGCTCAGGGGGTTGGCACTGAAGCTTTCTTT
>-|TRBJ1-2|TRBV14|-
CASSLGVDLGYGYTF
TGTGCCAGCAGCCTAGGCGTTGACCTAGGGTATGGCTACACCTTC
>-|TRBJ2-5|TRBV9|-
CASSVISPAGETQYF
TGTGCCAGCAGCGTAATCAGTCCAGCGGGAGAGACCCAGTACTTC
>-|TRBJ2-3|TRBV11-2|-
CASSPDADTQYF
TGTGCCAGCAGTCCGGATGCAGATACGCAGTATTTT
>-|TRBJ2-7|TRBV30|-
CAWSEDSLSSYEQYF
TGTGCCTGGAGTGAAGACTCTTTAAGCTCCTACGAGCAGTACTTC
>-|TRBJ2-2|TRBV7-3|-
CASSTARNTGELFF
TGTGCCAGCAGCACAGCGCGGAACACCGGGGAGCTGTTTTTT
>TRBD1|TRBJ2-5|TRBV14|-
CASSQGTGRLRTQYF
TGTGCCAGCAGCCAGGGGACAGGCCGACTTCGGACCCAGTACTTC
>-|TRBJ2-3|TRBV9|-
CASSALLVEGGTQYF
TGTGCCAGCAGCGCTCTCTTGGTCGAGGGGGGTACGCAGTATTTT
>-|TRBJ1-1|TRBV6-5|-
CASSRGQSTEAFF
TGTGCCAGCAGTCGAGGACAGTCCACTGAAGCTTTCTTT
>-|TRBJ1-1|TRBV11-2|-
CASSLSDTEAFF
TGTGCCAGCAGCTTGTCCGACACTGAAGCTTTCTTT
>-|TRBJ2-1|TRBV2|-
CASSEGREAWNEQFF
TGTGCCAGCAGTGAGGGTCGGGAAGCATGGAATGAGCAGTTCTTC
>TRBD2|TRBJ2-1|TRBV10-3|-
CATSVGLAVYNEQFF
TGTGCCACCTCCGTAGGACTAGCGGTATACAATGAGCAGTTCTTC
>-|TRBJ1-1|TRBV9|-
CASSVTTARGTEAFF
TGTGCCAGCAGCGTTACGACAGCGAGGGGCACTGAAGCTTTCTTT
>-|TRBJ2-1|TRBV22-1|-
CPGSAAGAPNYNEQFF
TGTCCTGGGAGCGCCGCAGGGGCCCCTAACTACAATGAGCAGTTCTTC
>-|TRBJ2-3|TRBV15|-
CATSRADTQYF
TGTGCCACCAGCAGAGCCGATACGCAGTATTTT
>-|TRBJ1-4|TRBV6-5|-
CASSPGREKLFF
TGTGCCAGCAGCCCCGGACGGGAAAAACTGTTTTTT
>-|TRBJ2-7|TRBV6-5|-
CASSYTGGRSSYEQYF
TGTGCCAGCAGTTATACCGGCGGGCGTAGCTCCTACGAGCAGTACTTC
>-|TRBJ1-4|TRBV28|once
CASSEGGTNEKLFF
TGTGCCAGCAGTGAAGGGGGGACTAATGAAAAACTGTTTTTT
>-|TRBJ2-1|TRBV18|-
CASSPPLWDEQFF
TGTGCCAGCTCACCACCCTTGTGGGATGAGCAGTTCTTC
>-|TRBJ1-2|TRBV19|-
CASSTETGTLWTRNYGYTF
TGTGCCAGTAGTACCGAAACCGGGACACTTTGGACCCGCAACTATGGCTACACCTTC
>-|TRBJ1-5|TRBV7-8|-
CASSPINDNQPQHF
TGTGCCAGCAGCCCAATAAACGATAATCAGCCCCAGCATTTT
>-|TRBJ2-5|TRBV4-1|-
CASSQGSGRGETQYF
TGCGCCAGCAGCCAAGGGTCCGGAAGGGGGGAGACCCAGTACTTC
>-|TRBJ1-5|TRBV15|-
CATSFNGNQPQHF
TGTGCCACCAGCTTTAATGGCAATCAGCCCCAGCATTTT
>TRBD2|TRBJ2-7|TRBV5-4|-
CASSSPGTSGSPSSYEQYF
TGTGCCAGCAGCTCCCCCGGGACTAGCGGGAGCCCAAGCTCCTACGAGCAGTACTTC
>-|TRBJ2-5|TRBV5-1|-
CASSGLLQETQYF
TGCGCCAGCAGTGGACTACTCCAAGAGACCCAGTACTTC
>-|TRBJ2-1|TRBV7-9|-
CASSLARGILPGEQFF
TGTGCCAGCAGCTTAGCGCGTGGGATCCTACCGGGGGAGCAGTTCTTC
>-|TRBJ2-3|TRBV9|-
CASSADWGSPDTQYF
TGTGCCAGCAGCGCGGACTGGGGTTCACCAGATACGCAGTATTTT